The clone carrying this T cell receptor beta chain has only a few counts. TCRdb reprocessed the RT-PCR reads via MiXCR and lists one record per CDR3 protein. The sample lists hundreds of thousands of distinct CDR3 sequences; 11% to 15% were seen once. The source is a female donor in good health, serving as a healthy control. Sequencing input: memory CD4+ T cells from blood.

DNA for the CDR3: TGTGCCAGCAGCCCCACAGGGGCCGAGCAGTTCTTC. Protein sequence: CASSPTGAEQFF. This chain uses TRBV27 with TRBJ2-1; the match to TRBD1 covers 7 bases. The V gene's germline CDR1 is MNHEY and CDR2 SMNVEV (reference sequence). The CDR3 loop spans 12 amino acids. V was pared by 6 bases and J by 10 bases, with 6 bases of the junction left unmatched.